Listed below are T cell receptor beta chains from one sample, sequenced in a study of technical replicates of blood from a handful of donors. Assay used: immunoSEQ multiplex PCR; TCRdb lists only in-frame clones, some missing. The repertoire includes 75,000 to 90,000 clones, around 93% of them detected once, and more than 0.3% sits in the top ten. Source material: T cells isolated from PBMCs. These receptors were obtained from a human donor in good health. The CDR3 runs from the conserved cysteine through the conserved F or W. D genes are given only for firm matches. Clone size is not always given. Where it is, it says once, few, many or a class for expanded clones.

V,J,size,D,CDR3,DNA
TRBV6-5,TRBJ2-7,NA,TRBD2,CASRGTSGYEQYF,TGTGCCAGCAGAGGGACTAGCGGGTACGAGCAGTACTTC
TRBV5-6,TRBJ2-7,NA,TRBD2,CASSLELAGNEQYF,TGTGCCAGCAGCTTGGAACTAGCGGGAAACGAGCAGTACTTC
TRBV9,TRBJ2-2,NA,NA,CASSVLAANTGELFF,TGTGCCAGCAGCGTATTGGCAGCGAACACCGGGGAGCTGTTTTTT
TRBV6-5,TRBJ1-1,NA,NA,CASSLGGDLEAFF,TGTGCCAGCAGTTTGGGGGGGGATCTTGAAGCTTTCTTT
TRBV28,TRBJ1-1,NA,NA,CASSSDFGTEAFF,TGTGCCAGCAGTTCCGATTTCGGGACTGAAGCTTTCTTT
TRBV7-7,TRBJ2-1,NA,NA,CASSLNSYNEQFF,TGTGCTAGCAGCTTAAACAGCTACAATGAGCAGTTCTTC
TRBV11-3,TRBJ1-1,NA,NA,CASLQTGNTEAFF,TGTGCCAGCTTACAGACAGGGAACACTGAAGCTTTCTTT
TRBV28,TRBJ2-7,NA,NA,CASSFLNYEQYF,TGTGCCAGCAGTTTTTTAAACTACGAGCAGTACTTC
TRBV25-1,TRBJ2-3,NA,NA,CASSKGDTQYF,TGTGCCAGCTCCAAGGGGGATACGCAGTATTTT
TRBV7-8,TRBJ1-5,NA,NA,CAIGGNQPQHF,TGTGCCATCGGCGGAAATCAGCCCCAGCATTTT
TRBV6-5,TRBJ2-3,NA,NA,CASSYHGGATDTQYF,TGTGCCAGCAGTTATCATGGCGGGGCCACAGATACGCAGTATTTT
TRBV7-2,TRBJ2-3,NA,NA,CASSLDGSTDTQYF,TGTGCCAGCAGCTTAGACGGGAGCACAGATACGCAGTATTTT
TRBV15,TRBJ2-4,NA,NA,CATSRLTKNIQYF,TGTGCCACCAGCAGGTTAACCAAAAACATTCAGTACTTC
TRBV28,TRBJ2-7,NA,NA,CAKHHILGHLPTYEQYF,TGTGCCAAACACCATATACTCGGACACCTCCCAACCTACGAGCAGTACTTC
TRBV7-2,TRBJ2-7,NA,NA,CASSAGQLYEQYF,TGTGCCAGCAGCGCAGGACAGCTCTACGAGCAGTACTTC
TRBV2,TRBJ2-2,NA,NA,CASFREFSTGELFF,TGTGCCAGCTTCCGGGAGTTTAGCACCGGGGAGCTGTTTTTT
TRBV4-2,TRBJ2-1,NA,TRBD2,CASSIRPSGSSYNEQFF,TGTGCCAGCAGCATACGACCGAGCGGGAGCTCCTACAATGAGCAGTTCTTC
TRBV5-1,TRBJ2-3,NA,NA,CASSNGMADTQYF,TGCGCCAGCAGCAACGGGATGGCAGATACGCAGTATTTT
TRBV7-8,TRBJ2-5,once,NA,CASSLGARWETQYF,TGTGCCAGCAGCTTAGGGGCTCGGTGGGAGACCCAGTACTTC
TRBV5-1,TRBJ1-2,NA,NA,CASSSGGAANYGYTF,TGCGCCAGCAGCTCTGGAGGGGCAGCTAACTATGGCTACACCTTC
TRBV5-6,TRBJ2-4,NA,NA,CASSLGTLGSLTYIQYF,TGTGCCAGCAGCTTGGGTACGTTGGGGAGTCTCACTTATATTCAGTACTTC
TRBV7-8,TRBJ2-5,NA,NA,CASSLAGVETQYF,TGTGCCAGCAGCTTAGCAGGGGTGGAGACCCAGTACTTC
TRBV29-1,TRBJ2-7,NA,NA,CSVGGVYEQYF,TGCAGCGTTGGGGGGGTCTACGAGCAGTACTTC
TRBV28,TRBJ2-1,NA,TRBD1,CASSTLGTVIIYNEQFF,TGTGCCAGCAGTACACTCGGGACAGTCATAATCTACAATGAGCAGTTCTTC
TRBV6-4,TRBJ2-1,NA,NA,CASSTDFYNEQFF,TGTGCCAGCAGTACGGACTTTTACAATGAGCAGTTCTTC
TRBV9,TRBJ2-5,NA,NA,CASSVVTEETQYF,TGTGCCAGCAGCGTAGTGACAGAAGAGACCCAGTACTTC
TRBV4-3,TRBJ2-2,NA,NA,CASSQDWLGGYTGELFF,TGCGCCAGCAGCCAAGATTGGTTAGGCGGATACACCGGGGAGCTGTTTTTT
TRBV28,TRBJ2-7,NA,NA,CASSSAGTQFYEQYF,TGTGCCAGCAGTTCCGCCGGGACACAATTCTACGAGCAGTACTTC
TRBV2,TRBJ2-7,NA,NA,CASSGGSGYEQYF,TGTGCCAGCAGTGGGGGTAGCGGCTACGAGCAGTACTTC
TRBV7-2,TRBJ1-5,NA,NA,CASSPFRDSNQPQHF,TGTGCCAGCAGCCCGTTCCGGGACTCGAATCAGCCCCAGCATTTT
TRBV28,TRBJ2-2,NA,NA,CASSLRQGGTGELFF,TGTGCCAGCAGTTTAAGACAGGGAGGCACCGGGGAGCTGTTTTTT
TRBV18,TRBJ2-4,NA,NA,CASSPPQGAKNIQYF,TGTGCCAGCTCACCACCGCAGGGAGCCAAAAACATTCAGTACTTC
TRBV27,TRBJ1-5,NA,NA,CASSLWANQPQHF,TGTGCCAGCAGTTTATGGGCTAATCAGCCCCAGCATTTT
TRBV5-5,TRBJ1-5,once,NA,CASSLGREANQPQHF,TGTGCCAGCAGCTTGGGCAGGGAGGCCAATCAGCCCCAGCATTTT
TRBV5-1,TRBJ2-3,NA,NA,CASSLSADTQYF,TGCGCCAGCAGCTTATCGGCAGATACGCAGTATTTT
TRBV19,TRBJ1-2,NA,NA,CASSIRSGQVYGYTF,TGTGCCAGTAGTATACGGTCCGGTCAGGTCTATGGCTACACCTTC
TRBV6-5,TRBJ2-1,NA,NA,CASGGGGRNEQFF,TGTGCCAGCGGTGGGGGGGGCCGAAATGAGCAGTTCTTC
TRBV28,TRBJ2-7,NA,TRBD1,CASSFGGQGLYEQYF,TGTGCCAGCAGTTTTGGGGGACAGGGCCTCTACGAGCAGTACTTC
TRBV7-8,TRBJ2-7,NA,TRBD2,CASSLARASGSLYEQYF,TGTGCCAGCAGCTTAGCGCGGGCTAGCGGGAGTCTCTACGAGCAGTACTTC
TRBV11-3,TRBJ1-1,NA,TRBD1,CASSQLTGGLTEAFF,TGTGCCAGCAGCCAATTGACAGGGGGCCTCACTGAAGCTTTCTTT
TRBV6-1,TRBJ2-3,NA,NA,CAITWSREVTDTQYF,TGTGCCATCACGTGGTCGCGGGAAGTAACAGATACGCAGTATTTT
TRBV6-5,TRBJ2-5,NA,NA,CASSYRQNMYQETQYF,TGTGCCAGCAGTTACAGACAGAACATGTACCAAGAGACCCAGTACTTC
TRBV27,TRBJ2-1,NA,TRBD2,CASRGAGGPFHEQFF,TGTGCCAGCAGGGGAGCGGGAGGGCCTTTTCATGAGCAGTTCTTC
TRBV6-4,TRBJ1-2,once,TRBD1,CASSDSDRGTGYTF,TGTGCCAGCAGTGACTCCGACAGGGGCACTGGCTACACCTTC
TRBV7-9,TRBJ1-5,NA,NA,CASSPGAIDSNQPQHF,TGTGCCAGCAGCCCCGGAGCCATCGATAGCAATCAGCCCCAGCATTTT
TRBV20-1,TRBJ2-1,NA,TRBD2,CSAATSNQFF,TGCAGTGCTGCGACTAGCAATCAGTTCTTC
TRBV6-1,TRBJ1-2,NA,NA,CASSDSRQNYGYTF,TGTGCCAGCAGTGATTCTCGACAGAACTATGGCTACACCTTC